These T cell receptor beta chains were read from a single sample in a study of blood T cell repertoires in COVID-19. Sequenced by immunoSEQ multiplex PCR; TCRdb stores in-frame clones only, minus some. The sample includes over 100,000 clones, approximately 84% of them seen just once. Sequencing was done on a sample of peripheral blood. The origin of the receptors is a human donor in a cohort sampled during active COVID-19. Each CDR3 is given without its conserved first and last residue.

cdr3_aa: TSSPRKGGRINKETQY; cdr3_length: 16; j_call: TRBJ2-5; v_call: TRBV1
cdr3_aa: ASSPGQASSGANVLT; cdr3_length: 15; j_call: TRBJ2-6; v_call: TRBV7-2
cdr3_aa: ASSQIEQLSSGNTIY; cdr3_length: 15; j_call: TRBJ1-3; v_call: TRBV4-1
cdr3_aa: ASSFARYSYEQY; cdr3_length: 12; j_call: TRBJ2-7; v_call: TRBV7-8
cdr3_aa: ASSMNGGSDEQY; cdr3_length: 12; j_call: TRBJ2-7; v_call: TRBV19
cdr3_aa: ASSQEPGVEAF; cdr3_length: 11; j_call: TRBJ1-1; v_call: TRBV4-1
cdr3_aa: ASSQMNTEAF; cdr3_length: 10; j_call: TRBJ1-1; v_call: TRBV2
cdr3_aa: ATSRTGGPNYGYT; cdr3_length: 13; j_call: TRBJ1-2; v_call: TRBV15
cdr3_aa: ASSLAVGHRDTQY; cdr3_length: 13; j_call: TRBJ2-3; v_call: TRBV5-1
cdr3_aa: ASSAGQGERSPLH; cdr3_length: 13; j_call: TRBJ1-6; v_call: TRBV5-6
cdr3_aa: ASSLAKRGHVNGYT; cdr3_length: 14; j_call: TRBJ1-2; v_call: TRBV5-4
cdr3_aa: ATSRRAGGRRSTDTQY; cdr3_length: 16; j_call: TRBJ2-3; v_call: TRBV15
cdr3_aa: ASSPSSLAGADTQY; cdr3_length: 14; j_call: TRBJ2-3; v_call: TRBV9
cdr3_aa: ASSSSVASVEQY; cdr3_length: 12; j_call: TRBJ2-7; v_call: TRBV7-6
cdr3_aa: ATSLKSTDTQY; cdr3_length: 11; j_call: TRBJ2-3; v_call: TRBV15
cdr3_aa: ASRNQRGAYNEQF; cdr3_length: 13; j_call: TRBJ2-1; v_call: TRBV6-5
cdr3_aa: ASSLVSYRGTDTQY; cdr3_length: 14; j_call: TRBJ2-3; v_call: TRBV7-2
cdr3_aa: ASSPSGDTQY; cdr3_length: 10; j_call: TRBJ2-3; v_call: TRBV18
cdr3_aa: ASSLTTSGNYEQY; cdr3_length: 13; j_call: TRBJ2-7; v_call: TRBV18
cdr3_aa: ASSALSGRTDTQY; cdr3_length: 13; j_call: TRBJ2-3; v_call: TRBV2
cdr3_aa: ASSLGQGNEKLF; cdr3_length: 12; j_call: TRBJ1-4; v_call: TRBV5-8
cdr3_aa: ASSPRADSPLH; cdr3_length: 11; j_call: TRBJ1-6; v_call: TRBV7-9
cdr3_aa: ASSNSGGAGTGELF; cdr3_length: 14; j_call: TRBJ2-2; v_call: TRBV19
cdr3_aa: ASSLLQQGGSGNTIY; cdr3_length: 15; j_call: TRBJ1-3; v_call: TRBV28
cdr3_aa: AWSVIFRAGEPSYNSPLH; cdr3_length: 18; j_call: TRBJ1-6; v_call: TRBV30
cdr3_aa: ASSFNQGAYEQY; cdr3_length: 12; j_call: TRBJ2-7; v_call: TRBV11-1
cdr3_aa: ASSSSGERSPLH; cdr3_length: 12; j_call: TRBJ1-6; v_call: TRBV18
cdr3_aa: ASSLRGTGEGYT; cdr3_length: 12; j_call: TRBJ1-2; v_call: TRBV27
cdr3_aa: ASSHVGGGSEKLF; cdr3_length: 13; j_call: TRBJ1-4; v_call: TRBV4-1
cdr3_aa: ASRGQGLLRFFRFIQY; cdr3_length: 16; j_call: TRBJ2-4; v_call: TRBV7-2
cdr3_aa: ASSLRLAGGPYNEQF; cdr3_length: 15; j_call: TRBJ2-1; v_call: TRBV7-2
cdr3_aa: ASSPSRGARTEAF; cdr3_length: 13; j_call: TRBJ1-1; v_call: TRBV7-9
cdr3_aa: ASSEFRENNSPLH; cdr3_length: 13; j_call: TRBJ1-6; v_call: TRBV25-1
cdr3_aa: ASRPTGIGNTIY; cdr3_length: 12; j_call: TRBJ1-3; v_call: TRBV28
cdr3_aa: ASSRAGISSGNTIY; cdr3_length: 14; j_call: TRBJ1-3; v_call: TRBV5-1
cdr3_aa: ASSPSVAGARNEQY; cdr3_length: 14; j_call: TRBJ2-7; v_call: TRBV11-2
cdr3_aa: ASSPKRRELTYEQY; cdr3_length: 14; j_call: TRBJ2-7; v_call: TRBV7-2
cdr3_aa: ASSPQPTTGGGYT; cdr3_length: 13; j_call: TRBJ1-2; v_call: TRBV7-8
cdr3_aa: ASSLDSGFYEQY; cdr3_length: 12; j_call: TRBJ2-7; v_call: TRBV5-1
cdr3_aa: ASSQTGQGPIYGYT; cdr3_length: 14; j_call: TRBJ1-2; v_call: TRBV4-1
cdr3_aa: ASSPENNRGTEAF; cdr3_length: 13; j_call: TRBJ1-1; v_call: TRBV6-2/TRBV6-3
cdr3_aa: ASNSGSYNEQF; cdr3_length: 11; j_call: TRBJ2-1; v_call: TRBV6-6
cdr3_aa: ASSIGQVRGTDTQY; cdr3_length: 14; j_call: TRBJ2-3; v_call: TRBV5-1
cdr3_aa: ASRLGGVGQPQH; cdr3_length: 12; j_call: TRBJ1-5; v_call: TRBV28
cdr3_aa: ASHLGGWTGELF; cdr3_length: 12; j_call: TRBJ2-2; v_call: TRBV5-6
cdr3_aa: ASSPTGSRSEQY; cdr3_length: 12; j_call: TRBJ2-7; v_call: TRBV11-3
cdr3_aa: ASSLDGGGPQH; cdr3_length: 11; j_call: TRBJ1-5; v_call: TRBV5-1
cdr3_aa: TSSLGGLLGRGAGELF; cdr3_length: 16; j_call: TRBJ2-2; v_call: TRBV1
cdr3_aa: ASSQDPRGRDTQY; cdr3_length: 13; j_call: TRBJ2-3; v_call: TRBV4-1
cdr3_aa: ASSLPGLAAETQY; cdr3_length: 13; j_call: TRBJ2-5; v_call: TRBV5-4
cdr3_aa: ASSPDRVASYGYT; cdr3_length: 13; j_call: TRBJ1-2; v_call: TRBV13
cdr3_aa: ASRMGQGHQPQH; cdr3_length: 12; j_call: TRBJ1-5; v_call: TRBV2
cdr3_aa: ASSLAGGTGGLEQY; cdr3_length: 14; j_call: TRBJ2-7; v_call: TRBV5-1